One sample yielded the 16 T cell receptor beta chains listed below, sequenced in a study of long-term antiretroviral therapy in people with HIV. The immunoSEQ assay was v3.0, run at survey level. Data came from immunoSEQ multiplex PCR; TCRdb stores just in-frame clones and leaves some out. The data show more than 20,000 clones, with about 82% seen just once and roughly 3.8% held by the top ten. The sample here was unsorted PBMCs, taken roughly 4 years after starting antiretroviral therapy. These TCRs come from a man aged 18 to 35 with HIV.

V is TRBV30 and J is TRBJ1-5, with a possible D match to TRBD1 (5 bases). This CDR3 region has 14 residues. Germline V gene lookup returns CDR1 GTSNPN and CDR2 SVGIG (reference sequence). Trimming removed 2 bases from V and 6 bases from J, with 14 bases in between. CDR3 region: CAWSYGGEVQPQHF. As DNA, the CDR3 is TGTGCCTGGAGTTATGGAGGGGAGGTTCAGCCCCAGCATTTT. The whole variable domain, remainder taken from reference TRBV30 and TRBJ1-5, is SQTIHQWPATLVQPVGSPLSLECTVEGTSNPNLYWYRQAAGRGLQLLFYSVGIGQISSEVPQNLSASRPQDRQFILSSKKLLLSDSGFYLCAWSYGGEVQPQHFGDGTRLSIL.

The chain recombines TRBV10-2 with TRBJ2-7; D possibly uses TRBD1 or TRBD2 (5 bases each). Germline CDR1 and CDR2: WSHSY and SAAADI. The CDR3 loop spans 11 amino acids. V was trimmed by 4 bases and J by 6 bases, leaving 7 bases between them. This CDR3 is CASSGDGEQYV. CDR3 nucleotide sequence: TGCGCCAGCAGTGGGGACGGCGAGCAGTACGTC.

The gene calls are TRBV18 and TRBJ1-5; no firm D call. V lost 0 bases, J lost 8 bases, and 8 bases lay in between. CDR1 KGHSH and CDR2 LQKENI come from the germline V gene. This CDR3 contains 13 residues. The CDR3 DNA follows: TGTGCCAGCTCACCACCGAACCAGGAGCCCCAGCATTTT. This codes for CASSPPNQEPQHF.

The chain has TRBV6-1 and TRBJ2-7, with 11 bases matching TRBD1. The V and J ends lost 6 bases and 7 bases, in that order; junction bases with no gene match: 5. Per the germline V gene, CDR1 is MNHNS and CDR2 is SASEGT. CDR3 length: 13 amino acids. As DNA, the CDR3 is TGTGCCAGCAGGGGACAGGGGGAGGGAGAGCAGTACGTC. This gives the protein CASRGQGEGEQYV.

The rearrangement uses TRBV7-9 and TRBJ1-4, with 9 bases that match TRBD1. The trim removed 4 bases at V and 8 bases at J, leaving 2 bases unmatched. Looked up from germline, CDR1 is SEHNR and CDR2 is FQNEAQ (reference sequence). The CDR3 totals 13 residues. The CDR3 loop reads CASSSDRGEKLFF. For the CDR3, the DNA is TGTGCCAGCAGCTCGGACAGGGGCGAAAAACTGTTTTTT.

This clone was detected a few times. The rearrangement links TRBV7-3 to TRBJ1-5; the D is unclear. The V and J ends lost 3 bases and 6 bases respectively, with 9 bases between them. Germline assignment: CDR1 SGHTA and CDR2 FQGTGA. CDR3 length equals 13 residues. CDR3 loop: CASSFSVGQPQHF. CDR3 nucleotides: TGTGCCAGCAGCTTTTCCGTGGGTCAGCCCCAGCATTTT.

In its sample, this clone was seen once. The gene calls are TRBV5-1 and TRBJ1-1, with 9 nucleotides matching TRBD1. The trim removed 3 bases at V and 5 bases at J, leaving 11 bases unmatched. This CDR3 is 16 amino acids long. Germline V gene sequence: CDR1 SGHRS, CDR2 YFSETQ. The CDR3 sequence is CASSSGQGRGKTEAFF. CDR3 bases: TGCGCCAGCAGCTCCGGACAGGGGAGAGGGAAGACTGAAGCTTTCTTT.

The chain uses TRBV29-1 and TRBJ2-7, with TRBD1 matching over 12 bases. Germline V CDR1 and CDR2: SQVTM, ANQGSEA. Germline trimming cut 5 bases from V and 1 base from J; bases unmatched to any gene: 9. The CDR3 is 16 residues long. The CDR3 DNA sequence: TGCAGCGTTCGGGACAGGGGGCTGAGATCTTCCTACGAGCAGTACTTC. Protein: CSVRDRGLRSSYEQYF.

The rearrangement links TRBV5-1 to TRBJ2-2, with 8 nucleotides matching TRBD1. The CDR3 runs to 13 residues. Per the germline V gene, CDR1 is SGHRS and CDR2 is YFSETQ. The J segment lost 7 bases and the V segment lost 5 bases, leaving 4 bases of the junction unmatched. Here the CDR3 DNA reads TGCGCCAGCAGTTCGACAGGGGTCGGGGAGCTGTTTTTT. This gives the protein CASSSTGVGELFF.

The chain recombines TRBV5-8 with TRBJ2-5; D ambiguous. Germline V CDR1 and CDR2: SGHTS, YDEGEE. The CDR3 sequence is 10 residues long. V shed 5 bases and J shed 10 bases, with 9 bases lying between them. In DNA form, the CDR3 reads TGTGCCAGCAGGGGTCTCCTCCAGTACTTC. Encoded protein: CASRGLLQYF.

The gene calls are TRBV6-5 and TRBJ1-1; weak D call: TRBD1 (5 bases). CDR1 MNHEY and CDR2 SVGAGI come from the germline V gene. Deletions cut 10 bases from V and 0 bases from J, with 18 bases between. The CDR3 extends over 15 amino acids. The CDR3 spells CATSRRGAMNTEAFF. CDR3 in DNA: TGTGCCACCTCCCGTAGAGGGGCGATGAACACTGAAGCTTTCTTT.

DNA of the CDR3: TGTGCCAGCAGTTCCCGGGGGCGAGATTCACCCCTCCACTTT. It specifies CASSSRGRDSPLHF. This chain joins TRBV6-5 and TRBJ1-6; TRBD1 might be the D (6 bases). Germline V gives CDR1 MNHEY, CDR2 SVGAGI. V was trimmed by 4 bases and J by 8 bases, leaving 12 bases between them. The CDR3 has 14 amino acids.

This sequence joins TRBV5-1 and TRBJ2-7; 12 bases map to TRBD1. Per germline, CDR1 SGHRS and CDR2 YFSETQ. The CDR3 extends over 16 amino acids. V lost 0 bases to trimming and J lost 3 bases; unmatched junction nucleotides: 4. CDR3 sequence: CASSLGGTGGGYEQYF. The CDR3 DNA is TGCGCCAGCAGCTTGGGTGGGACAGGGGGCGGCTACGAGCAGTACTTC.

The gene calls are TRBV9 and TRBJ2-3; D is undetermined. V lost 4 bases and J lost 3, with 9 bases in between. CDR3 length: 13 amino acids. CDR1 is SGDLS and CDR2 is YYNGEE in the germline V gene. The CDR3 DNA reads as TGTGCCAGCAGCAGCAGTAATACAGATACGCAGTATTTT. It translates to CASSSSNTDTQYF.

The sample holds one count of this clone. V usage is TRBV5-1 and J usage is TRBJ2-7; no clear D. The V end lost 0 bases, the J end lost 5 bases, and 15 bases lay between the germline ends. The CDR3 sequence is 15 residues long. The germline CDR1 and CDR2 sequences are SGHRS and YFSETQ. CDR3 bases: TGCGCCAGCAGCTTGGGCCAGGAGAGGACCCACGAGCAGTACTTC. It is translated as CASSLGQERTHEQYF. Using reference TRBV5-1 and TRBJ2-7 for the parts outside the CDR3, the full variable domain is KAGVTQTPRYLIKTRGQQVTLSCSPISGHRSVSWYQQTPGQGLQFLFEYFSETQRNKGNFPGRFSGRQFSNSRSEMNVSTLELGDSALYLCASSLGQERTHEQYFGPGTRLTVT.

The chain combines TRBV10-3 with TRBJ2-5; D unclear. The V gene lost 6 bases and the J gene lost 5 bases, with 13 bases spanning the gap. CDR1 and CDR2 (germline): ENHRY, SYGVKD. There are 13 residues in the CDR3. In DNA, the CDR3 is TGTGCCATCAGGGCACCGCCCGGGGAGACCCAGTACTTC. Amino acid sequence: CAIRAPPGETQYF.